This T cell receptor beta chain is drawn from a study of cytomegalovirus exposure and HLA in healthy donors. Whole-study findings and limits: Upon later analysis, TCR association rates were observed to vary by HLA locus, being highest for DRB1 and lowest for HLA-C. Reported findings show TCR beta sequences accurately forecast HLA-A and HLA-B alleles in most subjects.

It was with 60 Vbeta and 13 Jbeta primers that the PCR ran. Profiled with immunoSEQ multiplex PCR; TCRdb holds only in-frame clones, not every one. The sample shows 90,000 to 100,000 clones, roughly 76% of them seen only once. This CDR3 comprises 16 residues. Between the trimmed V and J ends, which lost 1 base and 1 base, there was a span of 11 bases. Germline V CDR1 and CDR2: SGHDN, FVKESK. Remarks on this clone: Its target is not known.

Sample: PBMCs. The chain couples TRBV14 to TRBJ2-1; tentative D call: TRBD2 (6 bases). The source is a man aged 50 to 59 in good health and CMV-seronegative. The DNA for the CDR3 is TGTGCCAGCAGCCAAGGGGAGGCTAGATCCTACAATGAGCAGTTCTTC. It is translated as CASSQGEARSYNEQFF.